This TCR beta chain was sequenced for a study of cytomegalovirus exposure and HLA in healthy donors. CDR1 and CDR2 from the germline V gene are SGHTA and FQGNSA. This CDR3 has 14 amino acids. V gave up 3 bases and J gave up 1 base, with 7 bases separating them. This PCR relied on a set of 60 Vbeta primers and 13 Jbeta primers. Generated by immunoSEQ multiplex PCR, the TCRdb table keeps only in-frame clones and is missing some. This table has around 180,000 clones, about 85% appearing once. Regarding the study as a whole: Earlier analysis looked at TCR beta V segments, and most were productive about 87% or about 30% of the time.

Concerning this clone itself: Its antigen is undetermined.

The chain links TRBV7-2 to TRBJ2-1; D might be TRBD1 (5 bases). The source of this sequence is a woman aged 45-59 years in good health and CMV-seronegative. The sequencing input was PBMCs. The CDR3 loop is CASSFQGSYNEQFF. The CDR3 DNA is TGTGCCAGCAGCTTCCAGGGTTCCTACAATGAGCAGTTCTTC.